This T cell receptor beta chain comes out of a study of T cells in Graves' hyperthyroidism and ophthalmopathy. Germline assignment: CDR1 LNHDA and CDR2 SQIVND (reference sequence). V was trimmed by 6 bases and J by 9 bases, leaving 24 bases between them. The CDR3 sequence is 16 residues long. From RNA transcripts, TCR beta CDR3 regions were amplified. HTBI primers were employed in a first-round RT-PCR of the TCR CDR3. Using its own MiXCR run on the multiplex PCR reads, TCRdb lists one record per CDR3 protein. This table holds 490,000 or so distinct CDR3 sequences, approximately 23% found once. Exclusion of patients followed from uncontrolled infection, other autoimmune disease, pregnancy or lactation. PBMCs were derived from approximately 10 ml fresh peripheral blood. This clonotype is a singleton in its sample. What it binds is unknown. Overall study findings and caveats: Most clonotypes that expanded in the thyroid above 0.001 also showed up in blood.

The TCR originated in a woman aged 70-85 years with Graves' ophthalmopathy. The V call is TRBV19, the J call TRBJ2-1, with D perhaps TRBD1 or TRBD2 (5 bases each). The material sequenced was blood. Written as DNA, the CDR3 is TGTGCCAGTAGCATATCAACGGGACCGCAGGGAAGTGAGCAGTTCTTC. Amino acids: CASSISTGPQGSEQFF.